Listed below are T cell receptor beta chains from one sample, sequenced in a study of chemoradiotherapy in HPV16-positive cancers. The method was immunoSEQ multiplex PCR; TCRdb's version includes in-frame clones alone and lacks a portion of them. This table holds more than 9,000 clones, roughly four fifths found once. Sample acquisition took place from a patient who underwent chemoradiotherapy. The receptors were gathered from a human donor with HPV-associated anogenital cancer. Both conserved end residues are part of each CDR3. The order of the fields is clone size, V gene, J gene, D gene, CDR3 DNA, CDR3 protein. A D gene is named only where the DNA matches it firmly. Where a row states a size, it is once, few, many or the class of an expanded clone; other rows omit it.

.	TRBV7-2	TRBJ2-2	.	TGTGCCAGCAGCTTTTCTCGTCGAGCCGGGGAGCTGTTTTTT	CASSFSRRAGELFF
once	TRBV4-2	TRBJ2-7	.	TGTGCCAGCAGCCAAGATCTCGGGAGTTCCTACGAGCAGTACTTC	CASSQDLGSSYEQYF
.	TRBV15	TRBJ2-1	.	TGTGCCACCAGCAGAGACGGAATATCCTACAATGAGCAGTTCTTC	CATSRDGISYNEQFF
.	TRBV19	TRBJ2-1	.	TGTGCCAGCCACCTGGGGGAGCGAGGTTCCTACAATGAGCAGTTCTTC	CASHLGERGSYNEQFF
few	TRBV15	TRBJ1-5	.	TGTGCCACCAGTGGCCTTAGGTCCCCCAATCAGCCCCAGCATTTT	CATSGLRSPNQPQHF
.	TRBV7-3	TRBJ2-3	TRBD2	TGTGCCAGCAGCCCCGGACCCCTAGCGGGGTACACAGATACGCAGTATTTT	CASSPGPLAGYTDTQYF
.	TRBV9	TRBJ1-1	TRBD1	TGTGCCAGCAGCACCCAGGGGGGCACTGAAGCTTTCTTT	CASSTQGGTEAFF
.	TRBV19	TRBJ1-2	.	TGTGCCAGTAGTATAGTCGGGACGGTGAGGGCCTATGGCTACACCTTC	CASSIVGTVRAYGYTF
.	TRBV5-1	TRBJ2-1	TRBD2	TGCGCCAGCAGCTTGAGGGGGACTAGCGGGGCAACTCTACAGTACAATGAGCAGTTCTTC	CASSLRGTSGATLQYNEQFF
.	TRBV6-1	TRBJ2-3	TRBD2	TGTGCCAGCAGGGGACTAGCGTTTAGCACAGATACGCAGTATTTT	CASRGLAFSTDTQYF
.	TRBV5-1	TRBJ2-3	TRBD1	TGCGCCAGCAGCAATGGACCGGGACAGGGGGTAACAGATACGCAGTATTTT	CASSNGPGQGVTDTQYF
.	TRBV19	TRBJ2-5	.	TGTGCCAGTACCCCAAGAGGAGGATCAGGCGGACCTACGTACCAAGAGACCCAGTACTTC	CASTPRGGSGGPTYQETQYF
.	TRBV30	TRBJ1-2	.	TGTGCCTGGAGGGGGCAGGGGAGCTACACCTTC	CAWRGQGSYTF
.	TRBV4-1	TRBJ1-1	.	TGCGCCAGCAGCCCCCACCGACAGGCTGAAGCTTTCTTT	CASSPHRQAEAFF
.	TRBV30	TRBJ1-6	TRBD1	TGTGCCTTGAATAAGGACAGGGAGGGTTCACCCCTCCACTTT	CALNKDREGSPLHF
.	TRBV27	TRBJ1-1	.	TGTGCCAGCAGTCTCCAGAGGAACACTGAAGCTTTCTTT	CASSLQRNTEAFF
.	TRBV10-3	TRBJ2-5	.	TGTGCCATCAGTGAAACATCACAAATCGTGTACTTC	CAISETSQIVYF
few	TRBV5-5	TRBJ1-4	.	TGTGCCAGCAGCCGGGGGCCGGCGGGGCGAAATGAAAAACTGTTTTTT	CASSRGPAGRNEKLFF
few	TRBV19	TRBJ1-1	.	TGTGCCAGTAGTATGGGGAGGGGGACTGAAGCTTTCTTT	CASSMGRGTEAFF
.	TRBV11-2	TRBJ2-1	.	TGTGCCAGCAGCCAAGGAAGGCAGGGCTACAATGAGCAGTTCTTC	CASSQGRQGYNEQFF
.	TRBV7-2	TRBJ2-5	TRBD2	TGTGCCAGCAGCCCGAGGACTAGCGGAGAGACCCAGTACTTC	CASSPRTSGETQYF
once	TRBV19	TRBJ2-7	TRBD2	TGTGCCAGTAGTAGGACTAGCGATAGCGAGCAGTACTTC	CASSRTSDSEQYF
.	TRBV15	TRBJ2-2	.	TGTGCCACCAGCAGGAATCCTATGGGCGGCAGGAAGGGGGACCGGGAGCTGTTTTTT	CATSRNPMGGRKGDRELFF
.	TRBV4-1	TRBJ1-2	TRBD1	TGCGCCAGCAGCCAATGGACAGGGAATCAAGCTGGCTACACCTTC	CASSQWTGNQAGYTF
.	TRBV28	TRBJ1-2	.	TGTGCCAGCAGTTTGAGGAGGACCTCTAACTATGGCTACACCTTC	CASSLRRTSNYGYTF
.	TRBV27	TRBJ2-2	TRBD1	TGTGCCAGCAGACCAGGGACAGTCACCGGGGAGCTGTTTTTT	CASRPGTVTGELFF
once	TRBV5-4	TRBJ2-5	.	TGTGCCAGCAGCTTGCAAGAGACCCAGTACTTC	CASSLQETQYF
.	TRBV6-1	TRBJ2-1	.	TGTGCCAGCAGTGAAGCCGAGAACCATGAGTTCTTC	CASSEAENHEFF
.	TRBV7-6	TRBJ2-3	TRBD2	TGTGCCAGCAGCTTCAGACTAGCGGGAGGGGCAGATACGCAGTATTTT	CASSFRLAGGADTQYF
.	TRBV5-4	TRBJ1-4	TRBD1	TGTGCCAGCAGCCGCGGACAGGGAAGTTTTGAAAAACTGTTTTTT	CASSRGQGSFEKLFF
.	TRBV28	TRBJ2-3	.	TGTGCCAGCAGTTTTAATTTGGGGGTCTCAGATACGCAGTATTTT	CASSFNLGVSDTQYF
once	TRBV5-8	TRBJ2-7	TRBD1	TGTGCCAGCAGCTTGCTGGTGGGACAGGGGTGGAACGAGCAGTACTTC	CASSLLVGQGWNEQYF
.	TRBV19	TRBJ2-7	.	TGTGCCAGTAGTGAAAAGGGTGCGCAGTACTTC	CASSEKGAQYF
.	TRBV11-3	TRBJ2-1	.	TGTGCCAGCAGCTTAGGAGTCGGTAGCGGAAACTACAATGAGCAGTTCTTC	CASSLGVGSGNYNEQFF
.	TRBV12-1	TRBJ2-1	.	TGTGCCAGCAGCTTTGAACTAGCGGGAACTCGACTTATGCAGTTCTTC	CASSFELAGTRLMQFF
.	TRBV7-9	TRBJ2-7	TRBD1	TGTGCCAGCAGCCGTACCGGGACAGGAGCCTACGAGCAGTACTTC	CASSRTGTGAYEQYF
.	TRBV28	TRBJ1-4	TRBD1	TGTGCCAGCAGTTTAAGGGAGACAGGGAGGGGTGAAAAACTGTTTTTT	CASSLRETGRGEKLFF
.	TRBV19	TRBJ2-2	.	TGTGCCAGTAAGTCTTTTGGTGGCACCGGGGAGCTGTTTTTT	CASKSFGGTGELFF
.	TRBV29-1	TRBJ2-1	.	TGCAGCGTTGCACCCATGGCTTACAATGAGCAGTTCTTC	CSVAPMAYNEQFF
few	TRBV7-2	TRBJ2-7	TRBD1	TGTGCCAGCAGCCCATGGACAGGTCCCCCCTACGAGCAGTACTTC	CASSPWTGPPYEQYF
.	TRBV30	TRBJ1-5	.	TGTGCCTGGAGTGTGGCGGTCACTCAGCCCCAGCATTTT	CAWSVAVTQPQHF
.	TRBV7-2	TRBJ2-3	.	TGTGCCAGCAGCTTTTGGCAGGGGACCTCTGATACGCAGTATTTT	CASSFWQGTSDTQYF
.	TRBV7-9	TRBJ2-5	.	TGTGCCAGCAGCTTATGGGCAGAGACCCAGTACTTC	CASSLWAETQYF
.	TRBV6-1	TRBJ1-6	.	TGTGCCAGCAAGGGGACGGCAAATTCACCCCTCCACTTT	CASKGTANSPLHF
.	TRBV6-6	TRBJ2-4	.	TGTGCCAGCAGTTCCGGGACGGGGAAAAACATTCAGTACTTC	CASSSGTGKNIQYF